This paragraph covers one T cell receptor beta chain sequence. The table came from immunoSEQ multiplex PCR; TCRdb's copy has only in-frame clones and leaves some out. The top ten clones hold under 8.5% of a sample with 70,000 to 100,000 clones, 93% of them seen once. The CDR3 totals 13 residues. Deletions cut 1 base from V and 6 bases from J, with 7 bases between. The V gene's germline CDR1 is SGHTA and CDR2 FQGTGA. The sample is drawn from a study of siplizumab effects on memory and regulatory T cells. This sequence was found in a human donor in good health. This sequence joins TRBV7-3 and TRBJ2-1; a weak D match, TRBD1 (5 bases). Sequencing was performed on CD8+ T cells sorted from blood. The CDR3 coding sequence is TGTGCCAGCAGCTTAATAGGGGCCAATGAGCAGTTCTTC. Its translation is CASSLIGANEQFF.